These 27 T cell receptor beta chains were sequenced from one sample in a study of T-cell memory formation after mild COVID-19. TCRdb independently ran MiXCR on the 5' RACE reads; one entry per CDR3 protein. The table has a few hundred thousand distinct CDR3 sequences, around 21% seen once. The specimen sequenced was PBMCs or a T cell subset sorted from them (not recorded which). The receptor source for this set is an adult woman who had mild COVID-19 (a few samples of this study predate the infection). Cell type and time point are not known.

This clonotype came up a few times. This chain connects TRBV7-3 to TRBJ2-2; TRBD2 matches 9 bases. The germline CDR1 and CDR2 sequences are SGHTA and FQGTGA. V lost 5 bases to trimming and J lost 4 bases; unmatched junction nucleotides: 8. This CDR3 comprises 16 residues. The CDR3 reads CASSPGAGGFTGELFF. The CDR3 DNA reads as TGTGCCAGCAGCCCCGGAGCGGGGGGTTTCACCGGGGAGCTGTTTTTT.

This clonotype was counted a few times. The V call is TRBV30, the J call TRBJ2-4; a possible D gene is TRBD2 (6 bases). Germline CDR1 reads GTSNPN; CDR2 reads SVGIG (reference sequence). Between the trimmed V and J ends, which lost 0 bases and 0 bases, there was a span of 9 bases. There are 15 residues in the CDR3. Here the CDR3 DNA reads TGTGCCTGGAGTGTGGGACTCTTAGCCAAAAACATTCAGTACTTC. This sequence encodes CAWSVGLLAKNIQYF.

This sequence joins TRBV11-3 and TRBJ2-1; 15 bases align to TRBD2. This CDR3 is built from 16 residues. With V trimmed by 5 bases and J by 7 bases, 6 bases remained unmatched. The germline V gene encodes CDR1 SGHNT and CDR2 YENEEA. CDR3 amino acids: CASSISGTSGRNEQFF. CDR3 nucleotide sequence: TGTGCCAGCAGCATCTCGGGGACTAGCGGGAGGAATGAGCAGTTCTTC.

This clonotype was recorded at least ten times. This sequence joins TRBV12-3 or TRBV12-4 and TRBJ2-5, with TRBD1 matching over 7 bases. J was trimmed by 1 base and V by 1 base; bases with no gene match: 0. The CDR3 sequence is 14 residues long. CDR3 sequence reads: CASSLGQGQETQYF. CDR3 bases: TGTGCCAGCAGTTTAGGACAGGGCCAAGAGACCCAGTACTTC.

The J gene is TRBJ2-3, the V gene TRBV20-1; the D gene is possibly TRBD1 (6 bases). This CDR3 is built from 15 residues. CDR1 and CDR2 from the germline V gene are DFQATT and SNEGSKA (reference sequence). V lost 0 bases and J 2 bases, leaving 12 bases between the germline ends. The CDR3 DNA is TGCAGTGCTAGAGATATCGGGACACCCACAGATACGCAGTATTTT. Its protein is CSARDIGTPTDTQYF.

This clonotype was seen a handful of times. V usage is TRBV19 and J usage is TRBJ2-7; D remains ambiguous. Trimming removed 4 bases at V and 3 bases at J, with 10 bases between. The CDR3 consists of 13 residues. Germline V gives CDR1 LNHDA, CDR2 SQIVND (reference sequence). The CDR3, as DNA: TGTGCCAGTAGTAGCAGGCAGGACTACGAGCAGTACTTC. Translation gives CASSSRQDYEQYF.

V usage is TRBV7-3 and J usage is TRBJ1-5; D gene uncertain. V lost 4 bases, J lost 0 bases, and 16 bases lay in between. This CDR3 spans 17 amino acids. Germline-derived CDR1 and CDR2 are SGHTA and FQGTGA. In nucleotides, the CDR3 is TGTGCCAGCAGCTACCCTCTCTGGAGAGATAGCAATCAGCCCCAGCATTTT. It encodes CASSYPLWRDSNQPQHF.

The chain combines TRBV20-1 with TRBJ2-5; D may be TRBD2 (5 bases). The germline V gene encodes CDR1 DFQATT and CDR2 SNEGSKA (reference sequence). Trimming took 2 bases from V and 5 from J, leaving 12 bases between them. CDR3 length equals 13 residues. The CDR3 sequence is CSARQEAWETQYF. CDR3 DNA: TGCAGTGCTAGACAGGAGGCCTGGGAGACCCAGTACTTC.

The chain joins TRBV4-2 to TRBJ2-7; the D is unclear. Germline lookup yields CDR1 LGHNA and CDR2 YNFKEQ. The CDR3 extends over 11 amino acids. Trimming stripped 0 bases from V and 7 bases from J, with 4 bases between. In DNA form, the CDR3 reads TGTGCCAGCAGCCAAGATACAGAGCAGTACTTC. It yields the protein CASSQDTEQYF.

This clonotype was detected a few times. The V gene is TRBV7-9, the J gene TRBJ2-5, with 8 nucleotides matching TRBD2. The CDR3 covers 15 residues. The V gene's germline CDR1 is SEHNR and CDR2 FQNEAQ (reference sequence). V lost 0 bases and J lost 5; bases outside the gene matches: 5. CDR3 protein: CASSLAQRGWETQYF. The CDR3 DNA is TGTGCCAGCAGCTTAGCCCAGCGGGGGTGGGAGACCCAGTACTTC.

The chain recombines TRBV29-1 with TRBJ2-7; 8 bases line up with TRBD1. This CDR3 comprises 14 residues. The germline V gene encodes CDR1 SQVTM and CDR2 ANQGSEA. Unmatched junction bases numbered 10, after V lost 4 bases and J lost 5 bases. Written as DNA, the CDR3 is TGCAGCGTTGCTACAGGGGGTTCTGGCCACGAGCAGTACTTC. Amino acid sequence: CSVATGGSGHEQYF.

V and J are TRBV7-6 and TRBJ2-5; 10 bases line up with TRBD2. CDR3 size: 15 residues. Germline trimming cut 4 bases from V and 5 bases from J; bases unmatched to any gene: 7. CDR1 is SGHVS, CDR2 FNYEAQ, per germline. CDR3 coding DNA: TGTGCCAGCAGCTCCTTTCTAGCGGGAGAGGAGACCCAGTACTTC. It specifies CASSSFLAGEETQYF.

This chain joins TRBV7-8 and TRBJ2-2; 7 positions match TRBD1. Per germline, CDR1 SGHVS and CDR2 FQNEAQ. Trimming took 3 bases from V and 4 from J; bases not matched to a gene: 5. This CDR3 comprises 15 residues. The CDR3 DNA follows: TGTGCCAGCAGCTTGCCGGGACAGAGCACCGGGGAGCTGTTTTTT. Protein product: CASSLPGQSTGELFF.

A few counts support this clonotype. This sequence joins TRBV24-1 and TRBJ2-1; weak D call: TRBD1 (5 bases). The CDR3 is 14 residues long. CDR1 and CDR2 (germline): KGHDR, SFDVKD. V lost 10 bases and J 1 base, leaving 13 bases between the germline ends. The CDR3 spells CATPVKGSYNEQFF. The DNA of the CDR3 is TGTGCCACTCCCGTCAAGGGGTCCTACAATGAGCAGTTCTTC.

This clonotype has just a few counts. The chain recombines TRBV5-1 with TRBJ2-1, with D perhaps matching TRBD2 (6 bases). The CDR3 has 15 residues. Per germline, CDR1 SGHRS and CDR2 YFSETQ. V shed 0 bases and J shed 3 bases, with 10 bases lying between them. CDR3 sequence reads: CASSLVGGDYNEQFF. CDR3 bases: TGCGCCAGCAGCTTGGTCGGGGGTGACTACAATGAGCAGTTCTTC.

The chain carries TRBV6-5 and TRBJ2-3; D is unclear. Germline CDR1 and CDR2: MNHEY and SVGAGI. CDR3 length: 13 amino acids. Deletions cut 2 bases from V and 10 bases from J, with 13 bases between. CDR3 sequence (DNA): TGTGCCAGCAGTTACAGTGGTGCGTCATCGCAGTATTTT. Its translation is CASSYSGASSQYF.

This chain connects TRBV5-1 to TRBJ2-1; TRBD2 agrees at 9 bases. Trimming cost V 4 bases and J 1 base; bases outside gene matches: 3. Germline CDR1 SGHRS, CDR2 YFSETQ. The CDR3 is 15 residues long. DNA for the CDR3: TGCGCCAGCAGCGCGGGAGGGGTGTCCTACAATGAGCAGTTCTTC. It yields the protein CASSAGGVSYNEQFF.

V gene TRBV3-1 combines with J gene TRBJ1-5; perhaps TRBD1 as D (6 bases). Germline V gives CDR1 LGHDT, CDR2 YNNKEL (reference sequence). V lost 2 bases, J lost 7 bases, and 15 bases lay in between. CDR3 length equals 15 residues. CDR3 in amino acids: CASSQRGGGGQPQHF. The CDR3 nucleotides are TGTGCCAGCAGCCAAAGAGGAGGGGGTGGCCAGCCCCAGCATTTT.

The J gene is TRBJ2-1, the V gene TRBV5-5; 13 bases fit TRBD2. Per the germline V gene, CDR1 is SGHKS and CDR2 is YYEKEE (reference sequence). The CDR3 has 16 residues. With V trimmed by 1 base and J by 6 bases, 4 bases remained unmatched. CDR3 protein: CASSLTGTSGVNEQFF. DNA of the CDR3: TGTGCCAGCAGCTTGACCGGGACTAGCGGGGTCAATGAGCAGTTCTTC.

The gene calls are TRBV20-1 and TRBJ2-3; either TRBD1 or TRBD2 may fit D (6 bases each). In germline, CDR1 is DFQATT, CDR2 SNEGSKA (reference sequence). The V gene lost 8 bases and the J gene lost 0 bases, with 21 bases spanning the gap. The CDR3 is 16 amino acids. The CDR3 sequence is CSTRRGAVSSTDTQYF. The CDR3 nucleotides are TGCAGTACCAGGAGGGGGGCAGTCTCAAGCACAGATACGCAGTATTTT.

At least ten counts were recorded for this clonotype. This chain links TRBV2 with TRBJ1-1; D is unclear. Germline V gene sequence: CDR1 SNHLY, CDR2 FYNNEI. V gave up 8 bases and J gave up 4 bases, with 11 bases separating them. This CDR3 has 12 amino acids. In nucleotides, the CDR3 is TGTGCCAGCTCGGTCTTGTTCACTGAAGCTTTCTTT. Residues: CASSVLFTEAFF.

The V and J genes are TRBV12-3 or TRBV12-4 and TRBJ1-5; D not certain. The length of the CDR3 is 12 residues. The V end lost 6 bases, the J end lost 0 bases, and 3 bases lay between the germline ends. The CDR3 protein is CASRASNQPQHF. The CDR3 bases are TGTGCCAGCAGGGCTAGCAATCAGCCCCAGCATTTT.

In its sample, this clonotype was seen a few times. The chain joins TRBV12-3 or TRBV12-4 to TRBJ2-5, with unresolved D. This CDR3 has 13 amino acids. V gave up 6 bases and J gave up 5 bases, with 13 bases separating them. The CDR3 spells CASSLGGLETQYF. The CDR3 bases are TGTGCCAGCAGCCTTGGCGGTCTTGAGACCCAGTACTTC.

This clonotype was detected many times. The J gene is TRBJ2-2, the V gene TRBV20-1; TRBD1 might be the D (6 bases). V shed 2 bases and J shed 3 bases, with 16 bases lying between them. CDR1 and CDR2 (germline): DFQATT, SNEGSKA (reference sequence). The CDR3 loop spans 16 amino acids. CDR3 sequence reads: CSARSPSGTHTGELFF. The CDR3 nucleotides are TGCAGTGCTAGATCCCCTTCCGGGACACACACCGGGGAGCTGTTTTTT.

This clonotype was seen a few times. In DNA form, the CDR3 reads TGTGCCACCAGTGATTTGCTGCGGGAGGGAATTAGTGGCACAGATACGCAGTATTTT. This codes for CATSDLLREGISGTDTQYF. The chain employs TRBV24-1 and TRBJ2-3, with TRBD2 matching 9 bases. The CDR3 loop spans 19 amino acids. CDR1 is KGHDR, CDR2 SFDVKD, per germline. Trimming took 0 bases from V and 1 from J; bases not matched to a gene: 10.

In its sample, this clonotype was seen a few times. The CDR3 DNA reads as TGTGCCAGCAGTTTCAGCGGGGAAAACGAGCAGTACTTC. This encodes CASSFSGENEQYF. The chain links TRBV12-3 or TRBV12-4 to TRBJ2-7; 7 bases are a match to TRBD2. J was trimmed by 5 bases and V by 3 bases; bases with no gene match: 4. The CDR3 sequence is 13 residues long.

V usage is TRBV12-3 or TRBV12-4 and J usage is TRBJ2-1; D not certain. V lost 7 bases and J lost 0, with 10 bases in between. The CDR3 runs to 14 residues. As DNA, the CDR3 is TGTGCCAGCAACGGCGGCTACTCCTACAATGAGCAGTTCTTC. The encoded protein is CASNGGYSYNEQFF.